These T cell receptor beta chains were read from a single sample in a study of T-cell reconstitution after alpha-beta-depleted transplantation in children. TCRdb reprocessed the PCR reads via MiXCR and lists one record per CDR3 protein. The sample includes some 100,000 distinct CDR3 sequences, 20% to 30% of them seen just once. Sequences were derived from PBMCs, sampled before TCRalphabeta/CD19-depleted stem cell transplant. The receptor source for this set is a boy aged 2 to 10 with acute lymphoblastic leukemia, due to receive a stem cell transplant. Both conserved end residues are part of each CDR3. D genes are given only for firm matches. The listing skips clone size in some rows; elsewhere it reads once, few, many or a size class.

clone size	V gene	D gene	J gene	CDR3 DNA	CDR3 protein
.	TRBV7-9	TRBD2	TRBJ2-5	TGTGCCAGCAGCTCCGGGACGACTAGCCTCCAAGAGACCCAGTACTTC	CASSSGTTSLQETQYF
once	TRBV2	.	TRBJ2-7	TGTGCCAGCACAAAACAGGGGGAGGGAGAGCAGTACTTC	CASTKQGEGEQYF
.	TRBV5-6	.	TRBJ2-1	TGTGCCAGCAGCTTGGGACTGGTTGAGCAGTTCTTC	CASSLGLVEQFF
few	TRBV5-6	.	TRBJ2-7	TGTGCCAGCAGCTCACTAGGACATCCGGGACTCTCCTACGAGCAGTACTTC	CASSSLGHPGLSYEQYF
few	TRBV5-4	TRBD1	TRBJ1-3	TGTGCCAGCAGCTTGGCCGGCAGGGGGAACACCATATATTTT	CASSLAGRGNTIYF
few	TRBV15	.	TRBJ2-5	TGTGCCACCAGCAGAGAAAGCGGAGGGGCAGAGACCCAGTACTTC	CATSRESGGAETQYF
few	TRBV6-2/TRBV6-3	.	TRBJ2-1	TGTGCCAGCAGTTACTCGACGTTGGGTCAGACTCCTGGTGGGTTCTTC	CASSYSTLGQTPGGFF
few	TRBV5-1	.	TRBJ2-7	TGCGCCAGCAGCTTGACCTCGCCGGAGTACGAGCAGTACTTC	CASSLTSPEYEQYF
few	TRBV27	TRBD2	TRBJ2-7	TGTGCCAGCGGCTACCTCGGGCAGGCGGGAGGCTCCTACGAGCAGTACTTC	CASGYLGQAGGSYEQYF
.	TRBV11-2	.	TRBJ2-5	TGTGCCAGCAGCTTAGGAGCGGAACGCTGGGAGACCCAGTACTTC	CASSLGAERWETQYF
few	TRBV11-2	.	TRBJ2-5	TGTGCCAGCAGCTTAGCTCGGGGGTCGAGAGAGACCCAGTACTTC	CASSLARGSRETQYF
.	TRBV3-1	TRBD2	TRBJ2-3	TGTGCCAGCAGCCAACCGAAAGGTACTAGCGGGAGGGCCAAATCAGATACGCAGTATTTT	CASSQPKGTSGRAKSDTQYF
few	TRBV7-9	TRBD2	TRBJ2-2	TGTGCCAGCAGCTCCTGGACTAGCGGGGTGACCGGGGAGCTGTTTTTT	CASSSWTSGVTGELFF
.	TRBV4-2	TRBD1	TRBJ1-1	TGTGCCAGCAGCCAAGAGAGGAGGACAGGCCGTGGATTCTTT	CASSQERRTGRGFF
few	TRBV6-1	TRBD1	TRBJ2-7	TGTGCCAGCAGCCGGGGGACAGGTAACTACGAGCAGTACTTC	CASSRGTGNYEQYF
few	TRBV30	.	TRBJ1-1	TGTGCCTGGAGTCTTCCCGGGGGTTGGAACACTGAAGCTTTCTTT	CAWSLPGGWNTEAFF
.	TRBV5-1	.	TRBJ1-1	TGCGCCAGCAGCGCCCGGGACAATCAGAACACTGAAGCTTTCTTT	CASSARDNQNTEAFF
many	TRBV20-1	.	TRBJ1-2	TGCAGTGGCCCATATAGAACTGGAACTAACTATGGCTACACCTTC	CSGPYRTGTNYGYTF
few	TRBV7-9	.	TRBJ2-1	TGTGCCAGCAGCTTAAGCGAAAAGGGGCAGCAGTTCTTC	CASSLSEKGQQFF
few	TRBV2	.	TRBJ2-7	TGTGCCAGCAGTGAAGAGGGGGACGGGGAGCAGTACTTC	CASSEEGDGEQYF
.	TRBV7-9	TRBD2	TRBJ2-7	TGTGCCAGCAGTTCGATTCGTAGCGGGAATACCTACGAGCAGTACTTC	CASSSIRSGNTYEQYF
.	TRBV4-1	TRBD1	TRBJ1-1	TGCGCCAGCAGCCCAGGGGGGAACACTGAAGCTTTCTTT	CASSPGGNTEAFF
.	TRBV27	.	TRBJ2-7	TGTGCCAGCAGTCCTTGGGGCGGTTACGAGCAGTACTTC	CASSPWGGYEQYF
.	TRBV6-5	.	TRBJ2-2	TGTGCCAGCAGTTACTCTCGCGGGGCAACTTCGAACACCGGGGAGCTGTTTTTT	CASSYSRGATSNTGELFF
.	TRBV7-9	.	TRBJ2-2	TGTGCCAGCAGCCCGAGGGACGCGTCGAACACCGGGGAGCTGTTTTTT	CASSPRDASNTGELFF
few	TRBV6-5	.	TRBJ2-6	TGTGCCAGCAGTTACTCGACCCCCGGATCTGGGGCCAACGTCCTGACTTTC	CASSYSTPGSGANVLTF
few	TRBV5-6	.	TRBJ2-1	TGTGCCAGCAGCTTGAGGGGCCAGGAGCAGTTCTTC	CASSLRGQEQFF
few	TRBV4-3	TRBD1	TRBJ2-1	TGCGCCAGCAGCCAAAATCCGACAGGGGCAGCTTACAATGAGCAGTTCTTC	CASSQNPTGAAYNEQFF
.	TRBV12-3/TRBV12-4	TRBD1	TRBJ2-2	TGTGCAAGCTCCCGGGACAGAGGGGGCAGAGGGGAGCTGTTTTTT	CASSRDRGGRGELFF
few	TRBV27	.	TRBJ2-3	TGTGCCAGCACGTCGCTAGGAGCTAAGAGCTCGTATTTT	CASTSLGAKSSYF
.	TRBV29-1	TRBD1	TRBJ1-6	TGCAGCGTGAGGACAGGAGGCAATTCACCCCTCCACTTT	CSVRTGGNSPLHF
.	TRBV12-3/TRBV12-4	.	TRBJ2-2	TGTGCCAGCAGTTTTTTCCCCGGGGAGCTGTTTTTT	CASSFFPGELFF
few	TRBV12-3/TRBV12-4	TRBD1	TRBJ1-2	TGTGCCAGCACCACGACAGGGACCTATGGCTACACCTTC	CASTTTGTYGYTF
.	TRBV10-3	.	TRBJ2-2	TGTGCCATCGGGACCGAGAACGGGGAGCTGTTTTTT	CAIGTENGELFF
.	TRBV11-2	.	TRBJ2-7	TGTGCCAGCAGCTTTACTACTTCTTCCTACGAGCAGTACTTC	CASSFTTSSYEQYF
.	TRBV3-1	.	TRBJ2-1	TGTGCCAGCAGCCAGAGGGCGATCTTCGGTGAGCAGTTCTTC	CASSQRAIFGEQFF
.	TRBV6-2/TRBV6-3	TRBD1	TRBJ1-5	TGTGCCAGCAGTTACTCGGGCCGGGACAGGGGGCGATCGATGAGCAATCAGCCCCAGCATTTT	CASSYSGRDRGRSMSNQPQHF
many	TRBV6-5	.	TRBJ1-2	TGTGCCAGCAGTTCCCCGGGCACGATCTATGGCTACACCTTC	CASSSPGTIYGYTF
.	TRBV7-9	.	TRBJ1-2	TGTGCCAGCAGCCCGCCTACAGTTTTCTATGGCTACACCTTC	CASSPPTVFYGYTF
.	TRBV3-1	.	TRBJ1-1	TGTGCCAGCAGCATACACAGGAACACTGAAGCTTTCTTT	CASSIHRNTEAFF
few	TRBV11-2	TRBD2	TRBJ2-1	TGTGCCAGCAGCTTAACGGGGGCGGGAGGGTACAATGAGCAGTTCTTC	CASSLTGAGGYNEQFF
.	TRBV7-2	.	TRBJ1-4	TGTGCCAGCAGCATCAGGGGATCAACTAATGAAAAACTGTTTTTT	CASSIRGSTNEKLFF
.	TRBV4-1	.	TRBJ2-3	TGCGCCAGCAGCCAAGATCAGAGGGCCACAGATACGCAGTATTTT	CASSQDQRATDTQYF
few	TRBV12-3/TRBV12-4	.	TRBJ2-3	TGTGCCAGCAGTCCGGGACTGCTCACAGATACGCAGTATTTT	CASSPGLLTDTQYF
few	TRBV5-6	.	TRBJ2-5	TGTGCCAGCAACCCGCAGGGACAAGAGACCCAGTACTTC	CASNPQGQETQYF
few	TRBV20-1	.	TRBJ2-3	TGCAGTGCGCCTCCCTCACTAGTAGGCGGAGGGGCGGATACGCAGTATTTT	CSAPPSLVGGGADTQYF
few	TRBV10-3	TRBD1	TRBJ2-6	TGTGCCATCAGAGGGGGCGCCGGGGCCAACGTCCTGACTTTC	CAIRGGAGANVLTF
few	TRBV24-1	TRBD1	TRBJ2-3	TGTGCCACCAGTGATCGACAGGGGGGATTCACAGATACGCAGTATTTT	CATSDRQGGFTDTQYF
.	TRBV27	.	TRBJ2-1	TGTGCCAGCAGTTTTTTACAGGGGGCACTAGCGGGTTACAATGAGCAGTTCTTC	CASSFLQGALAGYNEQFF
.	TRBV30	TRBD1	TRBJ1-2	TGTGCCTGGAGGGCCGGGACAGGGGGGAATAGTGGCTACACCTTC	CAWRAGTGGNSGYTF
few	TRBV6-6	TRBD1	TRBJ1-5	TGTGCCAGCAGTAACAGGGGCGGTCAGCCCCAGCATTTT	CASSNRGGQPQHF
.	TRBV10-3	.	TRBJ2-3	TGTGCCATCAGTGAGCCGGGGGACCCACGGTATTTT	CAISEPGDPRYF